The present entry profiles one TCR beta chain with its context. This clone was counted once. No antigen is known for it. No base-level quality is on record; no much larger clone is a single base apart. The donors were healthy, HIV-negative adults with no recently reported acute infections or vaccinations. All donors were Caucasian adults living in Nashville, Tennessee, USA. CD4+ T cells were enriched by magnetic negative selection, after which naive cells were positively selected on CD45RA and the negative fraction was taken as the memory subset. After blood collection by leukapheresis, PBMCs were isolated using Ficoll-Histopaque density gradient centrifugation and then cryopreserved in the vapor phase of liquid nitrogen. Analytical flow cytometry was used to check the purity and quantity of every magnetically sorted T cell population. From each sorted fraction, genomic DNA was isolated and quantified by UV absorbance on a Nanodrop 2000c.

The record originates from a study of shared clonotypes between healthy human individuals (dated by TCRdb to about 2020). A note on the overall study: The cohort comprised a couple of women and three men aged 18 to 49 years. For each donor, CD4 naive and CD4 memory were each given three plates, CD8 naive was given two plates, and CD8 memory was given one plate. The study deeply sequenced blood TCR repertoires of about 5 healthy adults to estimate repertoire size and the extent of clonotype sharing between individuals. Libraries were prepared and TCR repertoires were sequenced by different laboratories using diverse techniques, in order to increase sequencing depth and limit assay-specific biases. Each donor's leukapheresis produced roughly between roughly 0.94 and 9.5 billion PBMCs.

Based on the germline V gene, the CDR1 and CDR2 sequences are MNHEY and SVGAGI. The CDR3 has 15 amino acids, counting the end cysteine and phenylalanine. Just the 45-base CDR3 DNA is kept, in frame starting at base 1. Trimming takes 6 bases off V and 15 bases off J; junction bases not matched to a gene: 20. Findings and caveats that apply to the study as a whole: Clonotypes shared by all four sorted-subset donors showed higher generation probabilities than non-shared clonotypes. Estimated clonotype richness was generally larger for naive than for memory subsets. Across four donors, 4.5% to 6.5% of naive CD4, roughly 3.8% of naive CD8, approximately 2.5% of memory CD4, and under 0.45% of memory CD8 clonotypes were shared. Only blood was sampled, and tissue TCR repertoires likely differ from those in blood. Because the study included a small number of donors, the genetic and exposure-history diversity represented was limited. Pairwise subsampling led to the expectation that sequencing depth would affect the degree of clonotype sharing among donors. Rarefaction of sorted-subset datasets indicated incomplete sequencing despite the large sequencing depth.

TCR CDR3 regions were amplified from genomic DNA by multiplex PCR using the deep immunoSEQ assay. For each cell subset, the extracted genomic DNA was distributed evenly across all wells of several immunoSEQ 96-well plates, and each plate served as one replicate. Each replicate PCR for sorted subsets received roughly 200 ng genomic DNA, equal to roughly 29,000 T cell genomes. Purified libraries were quantified with a Qubit 3.0 fluorometer, sized on a Bioanalyzer 2100, and re-quantified with the KAPA Library Quantification kit. Every immunoSEQ 96-well plate was sequenced on a separate single-read 150-cycle Illumina NextSeq 550 flow cell. The published analysis was carried out like this. Because only junctional sequences without quality scores were contained in the immunoSEQ output, filtering matching that applied to full-length reads could not be performed. Sequences were annotated with PyIR, a Python wrapper for IgBLAST v1.9, and V/J genes and CDR3 were assigned using IMGT germline references. Reads with weak V/J assignments (E-value above 1e-6), missing CDR3, stop codons, out-of-frame junctions, or ambiguous translated residues were removed. V3J clonotypes were defined as sequences sharing an identical inferred V gene, J gene, and CDR3 amino acid sequence. The percentage overlap between two repertoires was calculated by dividing the number of shared unique clonotypes by the size of the smaller repertoire. Repertoire richness was assessed with RTK rarefaction, the Chao1 estimator, and Recon v2.1 estimates of unobserved clonotypes. For all TCRbeta clonotypes obtained by the gDNA method from a few donors, generation probabilities were computed with OLGA. TCRdb provides this immuneACCESS table in a form limited to in-frame rearrangements. Some clones are lacking; in checked studies, under half of them reflect an unresolved V gene, and why the rest are absent is not known. V, J and clone size derive from that table, while D and trimming were established from the DNA sequence. Counted in this sample were roughly 2.6 million clones; around 90% of them appeared once. The top ten constitute over 0.12% of the sample.

Here the chain combines TRBV6-5 and TRBJ2-1; 7 junctional bases match TRBD2. The material sequenced was naive CD4+ T cells sorted from blood. The cell subset or site label, as the study defines it: CD45RA+ positively selected. The TCR was taken from a man aged 18-30 years in good health. The encoded CDR3 is CASSPLTGGGPLRFF. In nucleotide form, the sequence is TGTGCCAGCAGCCCACTTACGGGGGGAGGGCCTTTGCGGTTCTTC.